The 21 T cell receptor beta chains presented below share a single source sample, sequenced in a study of blood T cell repertoires in COVID-19. Here immunoSEQ multiplex PCR was the method, and the copy in TCRdb shows in-frame clones only, minus some. The sample gives under 200,000 clones, 80% to 85% of which show up once; about 14% is in the top ten. The material sequenced was peripheral blood. The origin of the receptors is a man between 18 and 35 years old with active or convalescent COVID-19.

This chain joins TRBV6-2 or TRBV6-3 and TRBJ2-7; TRBD2 aligns across 7 bases. CDR1 MNHEY and CDR2 SVGEGT come from the germline V gene. V shed 4 bases, J shed 0 bases, and the junction held 9 bases outside the gene matches. The CDR3 runs to 16 residues. The CDR3 DNA follows: TGTGCCAGCAGTTTCGCCGGGGAGGGTCCCTCCTACGAGCAGTACTTC. Its translation: CASSFAGEGPSYEQYF.

V and J are TRBV4-2 and TRBJ2-1; 13 bases line up with TRBD2. Germline V gene sequence: CDR1 LGHNA, CDR2 YNFKEQ. CDR3 size: 16 residues. V was clipped by 2 bases and J by 4 bases; unmatched bases: 2. The CDR3 coding sequence is TGTGCCAGCAGCCAACGGACTAGCGGGAGTTACAATGAGCAGTTCTTC. Translating it yields CASSQRTSGSYNEQFF.

This clone was detected a few times. This chain connects TRBV18 to TRBJ2-7; a weak D match, TRBD1 (6 bases). This CDR3 is built from 15 residues. Trimming pared 3 bases from V and 3 bases from J, leaving 15 bases between. Germline V gene sequence: CDR1 KGHSH, CDR2 LQKENI. The CDR3 region is CASSPFRDTYYEQYF. CDR3 coding DNA: TGTGCCAGCTCACCCTTCCGGGACACATACTACGAGCAGTACTTC.

V is TRBV10-3 and J is TRBJ1-1; unclear D gene. The CDR3 has 15 residues. Trimming shortened V by 3 bases and J by 3 bases, and 14 bases separated the two germline ends. Per germline, CDR1 ENHRY and CDR2 SYGVKD. The CDR3 is CAISEGTEPYTEAFF. CDR3 DNA: TGTGCCATCAGTGAAGGAACAGAACCGTACACTGAAGCTTTCTTT.

Comments on this clone: This could be a read error, since a much larger clone is one nucleotide away. The chain uses TRBV7-6 and TRBJ2-3, with no clear D. Germline assignment: CDR1 SGHVS and CDR2 FNYEAQ. The V and J ends lost 4 bases and 3 bases respectively, with 2 bases between them. This CDR3 comprises 11 residues. CDR3 DNA: TGTGCCAGCAGCTCTACAGATACGCAGTATTTT. This sequence encodes CASSSTDTQYF.

This rearrangement joins TRBV2 to TRBJ2-1; D may be TRBD2 (6 bases). The length of the CDR3 is 16 residues. V dropped 6 bases and J dropped 9 bases, with 24 bases sitting between them. The germline V gene has CDR1 SNHLY and CDR2 FYNNEI. The CDR3 is CASRAITGTVGVEQFF. DNA of the CDR3: TGTGCCAGCAGGGCCATTACCGGGACTGTTGGGGTTGAGCAGTTCTTC.

CDR3 bases: TGTGCCAGTAGTGACGGACAGGCGAACACTGAAGCTTTCTTT. Translating gives CASSDGQANTEAFF. The rearrangement uses TRBV19 and TRBJ1-1; the match to TRBD1 covers 7 bases. Germline trimming cut 5 bases from V and 1 base from J; bases unmatched to any gene: 4. Germline V gene data show CDR1 as LNHDA and CDR2 as SQIVND (reference sequence). The CDR3 contains 14 residues.

CDR3 in DNA: TGTGCCAGCAGCGTAGGTAGTAGCTCAGATACGCAGTATTTT. It encodes CASSVGSSSDTQYF. The rearrangement links TRBV9 to TRBJ2-3, with D unclear. Germline V gene lookup returns CDR1 SGDLS and CDR2 YYNGEE. CDR3 length: 14 amino acids. V was shortened by 0 bases and J by 4 bases, with 9 bases between the two germline ends. Together with reference TRBV9 and TRBJ2-3, the CDR3 gives the full variable domain: DSGVTQTPKHLITATGQRVTLRCSPRSGDLSVYWYQQSLDQGLQFLIQYYNGEERAKGNILERFSAQQFPDLHSELNLSSLELGDSALYFCASSVGSSSDTQYFGPGTRLTVL.

The J gene is TRBJ2-7, the V gene TRBV6-5; a possible D gene is TRBD1 (6 bases). The CDR3 covers 14 residues. The germline V gene encodes CDR1 MNHEY and CDR2 SVGAGI. The V gene lost 5 bases and the J gene lost 7 bases, with 18 bases spanning the gap. CDR3 region: CASSTRDIGLEQYF. As DNA, the CDR3 is TGTGCCAGCAGTACCCGGGACATAGGCTTGGAGCAGTACTTC.

This clone was counted many times. The genes are TRBV5-4 and TRBJ2-7, with unresolved D. The ends were cut back, 5 bases at V and 3 bases at J, with 21 bases in the middle. Germline V CDR1 and CDR2: SGHNT, YYREEE (reference sequence). The CDR3 has 16 amino acids. This CDR3 reads CASRSLGYSPYYEQYF. The CDR3 DNA sequence: TGTGCCAGCAGATCCCTCGGGTATTCCCCTTACTACGAGCAGTACTTC.

The chain is built from TRBV2 and TRBJ1-2; TRBD1 might be the D (5 bases). CDR3 length: 14 residues. Trimming pared 0 bases from V and 4 bases from J, leaving 9 bases between. Germline V gives CDR1 SNHLY, CDR2 FYNNEI. As DNA, the CDR3 is TGTGCCAGCAGTGAAGCGCGACAGATCTATGGCTACACCTTC. The encoded protein is CASSEARQIYGYTF.

This clone has only one observation. The rearrangement joins TRBV2 to TRBJ1-2, with D perhaps TRBD1 (5 bases). CDR3 length: 13 amino acids. V shed 6 bases and J shed 0 bases, with 8 bases lying between them. Germline CDR1 is SNHLY and CDR2 is FYNNEI. The CDR3 DNA sequence: TGTGCCAGCAGCGCGACAGCTAACTATGGCTACACCTTC. Its translation: CASSATANYGYTF.

J is TRBJ2-1 and V is TRBV18; 8 bases map to TRBD2. Germline CDR1 and CDR2: KGHSH and LQKENI. The CDR3 runs to 16 residues. Trimming cost V 2 bases and J 1 base; bases outside gene matches: 4. The CDR3 loop is CASSPLRGRSYNEQFF. The DNA of the CDR3 is TGTGCCAGCTCACCATTACGCGGGAGGTCCTACAATGAGCAGTTCTTC.

The chain joins TRBV6-5 to TRBJ2-7, with D possibly matching TRBD2 (6 bases). The CDR3 covers 11 residues. Trimming removed 10 bases at V and 3 bases at J, with 10 bases between. Germline V gene lookup returns CDR1 MNHEY and CDR2 SVGAGI. CDR3 loop: CATRLVYEQYF. The CDR3 DNA is TGTGCCACCAGACTAGTCTACGAGCAGTACTTC.

The chain recombines TRBV9 with TRBJ2-1, with D possibly TRBD2 on 6 matching bases. The CDR3 spans 15 residues. Germline V gene sequence: CDR1 SGDLS, CDR2 YYNGEE. Trimming shortened V by 2 bases and J by 5 bases, and 14 bases separated the two germline ends. Here the CDR3 reads CASSVHLLADNEQFF. The CDR3 DNA reads as TGTGCCAGCAGCGTCCACCTGTTAGCGGACAATGAGCAGTTCTTC.

The chain links TRBV6-1 to TRBJ1-5; D not certain. This CDR3 has 15 residues. Germline V gene lookup returns CDR1 MNHNS and CDR2 SASEGT. V was cut by 2 bases and J by 1 base, with 9 bases left in between. CDR3 residues: CASSETAGSNQPQHF. CDR3 in DNA: TGTGCCAGCAGTGAAACGGCGGGGAGCAATCAGCCCCAGCATTTT.

This rearrangement joins TRBV24-1 to TRBJ2-2, with 11 bases matching TRBD1. Germline-derived CDR1 and CDR2 are KGHDR and SFDVKD. The CDR3 totals 15 residues. J was trimmed by 9 bases and V by 3 bases; bases with no gene match: 5. CDR3 amino acids: CATSDRTGGNWELFF. CDR3 bases: TGTGCCACCAGTGATCGGACAGGGGGCAATTGGGAGCTGTTTTTT.

The chain combines TRBV28 with TRBJ2-7; 9 bases are a match to TRBD1. V was pared by 11 bases and J by 2 bases, with 7 bases of the junction left unmatched. The CDR3 length is 13 residues. CDR1 is MDHEN and CDR2 is SYDVKM in the germline V gene. The CDR3 region is CAGRQGDPYEQYF. As DNA, the CDR3 is TGTGCCGGCCGACAGGGGGACCCCTACGAGCAGTACTTC.

V is TRBV18 and J is TRBJ2-3, with 10 bases matching TRBD2. V trimming: 3 bases; J trimming: 4 bases; junction bases outside the gene matches: 19. Germline assignment: CDR1 KGHSH and CDR2 LQKENI. The CDR3 consists of 20 residues. As DNA, the CDR3 is TGTGCCAGCTCACCGTATTCATCTGGTAATAGCGGGAGGTTGGCAGATACGCAGTATTTT. The encoded protein is CASSPYSSGNSGRLADTQYF.

The chain is built from TRBV6-5 and TRBJ2-2; TRBD2 is a possible D gene (6 bases). V was shortened by 6 bases and J by 5 bases, with 16 bases between the two germline ends. The CDR3 is 15 residues long. Germline CDR1 MNHEY, CDR2 SVGAGI. The CDR3 nucleotides read TGTGCCAGCAGAAAACATGGGCGGGATACCGGGGAGCTGTTTTTT. It yields the protein CASRKHGRDTGELFF.

The chain has TRBV7-9 and TRBJ1-2; D uncertain. V was clipped by 5 bases and J by 4 bases, with 20 bases between them. The germline gives CDR1 SEHNR, CDR2 FQNEAQ (reference sequence). This CDR3 has 16 amino acids. The CDR3 DNA is TGTGCCAGCAGCGCGCCCGGGGATGTAAGTGGCTATGGCTACACCTTC. This translates into CASSAPGDVSGYGYTF.